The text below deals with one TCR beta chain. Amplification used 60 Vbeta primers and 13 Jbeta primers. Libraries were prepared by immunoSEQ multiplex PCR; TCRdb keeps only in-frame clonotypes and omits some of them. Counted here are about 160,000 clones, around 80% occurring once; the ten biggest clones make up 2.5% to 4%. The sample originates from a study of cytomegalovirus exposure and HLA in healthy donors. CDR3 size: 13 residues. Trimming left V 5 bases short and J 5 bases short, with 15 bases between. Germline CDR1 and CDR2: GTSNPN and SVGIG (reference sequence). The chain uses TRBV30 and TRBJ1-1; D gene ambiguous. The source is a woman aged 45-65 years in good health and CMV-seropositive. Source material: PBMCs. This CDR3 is CAWGLQSGTEAFF. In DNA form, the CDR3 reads TGTGCCTGGGGCCTGCAGTCGGGAACTGAAGCTTTCTTT.